The source of this T cell receptor beta chain is a study of T cell responses to AZD1222 COVID-19 vaccine. The CDR3 length is 11 residues. V was cut by 7 bases and J by 11 bases, with 12 bases left in between. Germline V CDR1 and CDR2: LNHDA, SQIVND (reference sequence). The repertoire was sequenced with immunoSEQ multiplex PCR; TCRdb's copy has only in-frame clones and lacks some. The sample includes more than 150,000 clones, roughly 94% of them seen just once. The chain couples TRBV19 to TRBJ2-1, with D maybe TRBD1 (5 bases). Sequencing used peripheral blood, obtained 28 days after the second AZD1222 dose. The clonotype was recovered from an adult who received the AZD1222 COVID-19 vaccine. The CDR3 sequence is CASTRLGQQFF. CDR3 in DNA: TGTGCCAGTACCCGCTTGGGGCAGCAGTTCTTC. The full variable domain, rest sourced from reference TRBV19 and TRBJ2-1, is DGGITQSPKYLFRKEGQNVTLSCEQNLNHDAMYWYRQDPGQGLRLIYYSQIVNDFQKGDIAEGYSVSREKKESFPLTVTSAQKNPTAFYLCASTRLGQQFFGPGTRLTVL.